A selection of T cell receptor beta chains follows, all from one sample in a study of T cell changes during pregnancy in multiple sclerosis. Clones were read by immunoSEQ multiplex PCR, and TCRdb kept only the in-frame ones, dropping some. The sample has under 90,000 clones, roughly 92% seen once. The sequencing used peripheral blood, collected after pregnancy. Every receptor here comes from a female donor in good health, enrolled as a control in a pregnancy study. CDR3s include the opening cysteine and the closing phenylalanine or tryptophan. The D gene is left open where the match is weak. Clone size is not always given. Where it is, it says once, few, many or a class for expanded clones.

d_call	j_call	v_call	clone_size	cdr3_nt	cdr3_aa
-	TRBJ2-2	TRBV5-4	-	TGTGCCAGCAGCCTGCAGGGTGTTGGCACCGGGGAGCTGTTTTTT	CASSLQGVGTGELFF
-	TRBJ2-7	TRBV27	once	TGTGCCAGCAGTTTACAGCCGAGGGTCTACGAGCAGTACTTC	CASSLQPRVYEQYF
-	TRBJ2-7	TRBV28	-	TGTGCCAGCAGTTTTGGCCAGACCTACGAGCAGTACTTC	CASSFGQTYEQYF
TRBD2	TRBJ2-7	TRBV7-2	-	TGTGCCAGCAGCTCCATCTTTAGCGGGAGGGCCAGGGAGCAGTACTTC	CASSSIFSGRAREQYF
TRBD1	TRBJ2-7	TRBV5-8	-	TGTGCCAGCAGCTTGGGGACAGGCATCCCCTACGAGCAGTACTTC	CASSLGTGIPYEQYF
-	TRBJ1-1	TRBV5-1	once	TGCGCCAGCAGCTTGGCGGTCATGAACACTGAAGCTTTCTTT	CASSLAVMNTEAFF
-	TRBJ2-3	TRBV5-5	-	TGTGCCAGCAGCACACGCTTGACTAAAGGGACGCAGTATTTT	CASSTRLTKGTQYF
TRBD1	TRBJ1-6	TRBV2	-	TGTGCCAGCAGTTTTACCCGACAGGGAGTGGAGTTTGGTTCACCCCTCCACTTT	CASSFTRQGVEFGSPLHF
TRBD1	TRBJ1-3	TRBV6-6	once	TGTGCCAGCAGTTACTCTGGACAGGGCCTTCGAAACACCATATATTTT	CASSYSGQGLRNTIYF
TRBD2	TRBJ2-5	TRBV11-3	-	TGTGCCAGCAGCCGAGGGACTAGCGGGGAAGAGACCCAGTACTTC	CASSRGTSGEETQYF
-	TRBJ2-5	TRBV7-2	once	TGTGCCAGCAGCCTACTCTACCAAGAGACCCAGTACTTC	CASSLLYQETQYF
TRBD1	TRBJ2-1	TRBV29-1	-	TGCAGCGCTGCGGAGGACAGGGGGCAGGATGAGCAGTTCTTC	CSAAEDRGQDEQFF
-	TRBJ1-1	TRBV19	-	TGTGCCAGTAGAAGGGCCGCGGATGGAGGCACTGAAGCTTTCTTT	CASRRAADGGTEAFF
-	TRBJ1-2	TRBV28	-	TGTGCCAGCAGTTTAGTGCACTCCCGCTACACCTTC	CASSLVHSRYTF
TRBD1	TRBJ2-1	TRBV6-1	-	TGTGCCAGCACTGCAGGGGGACACTACAATGAGCAGTTCTTC	CASTAGGHYNEQFF
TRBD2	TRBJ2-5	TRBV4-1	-	TGCGCCAGTAAGCAGCGGGAGAGCTCTGAGGAGACCCAGTACTTC	CASKQRESSEETQYF
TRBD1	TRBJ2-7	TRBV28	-	TGTGCCAGCAGCACAACAGGGGGTCCCTACGAGCAGTACTTC	CASSTTGGPYEQYF